This entry describes one T cell receptor beta chain. Which antigen it targets is not known. No much larger clone is present one base from it, and per-base qualities are unavailable. This entry comes from a study of Ad26.COV2.S vaccination and SARS-CoV-2 variants (dated by TCRdb to the early 2020s). In terms of the full investigation: Donors in the vaccine arm were drawn from COV1001, a phase I-IIa trial of Ad26.COV2.S in healthy adults that was multicentre, randomized, double-blind and placebo-controlled. Ad26.COV2.S was administered intramuscularly at 5 x 10^10 or 1 x 10^11 viral particles, either as a single shot or as two shots given 56 days apart. TCRbeta repertoire sequencing was used to assess the specificity and breadth of SARS-CoV-2-reactive T cell receptors after Ad26.COV2.S vaccination. Blinding of investigators to trial group allocation was maintained during experiments and outcome assessment. Participants in the trial were split at random into five groups of five each, receiving low-dose or high-dose Ad26.COV2.S once or twice, or else placebo on both occasions. A total of 32 samples were included in the TCR-sequenced set, comprising about 20 Ad26.COV2.S vaccine recipients, 5 placebo recipients and 8 SARS-CoV-2 convalescent individuals. Study-wide conclusions, independent of this receptor: Vaccine and placebo recipients had comparable non-spike TCR breadth, which fits with the vaccine containing only spike. Substantial breadth of spike-specific CD8+ and CD4+ T cell responses was reported after vaccination. Compared with placebo recipients, Ad26.COV2.S recipients showed higher spike-specific TCR breadth (P = 0.0014). The authors noted that the TCR breadth and depth analyses may have underestimated total T cell responses. Comparing responses between vaccine doses or regimens was not something the study was powered to do.

TCRbeta CDR3 regions were sequenced with the immunoSEQ Assay. After extraction, genomic DNA underwent amplification by bias-controlled multiplex PCR, followed by high-throughput sequencing. As for the original processing: To quantify the absolute abundance of each unique TCRbeta CDR3 region, sequences were collapsed and filtered. T cell fraction was estimated by normalization of TCRbeta template counts to usable DNA, with usable DNA being measured through amplification of reference genes present in all nucleated cells. Repertoire TCRs were annotated as SARS-CoV-2-specific when V gene, CDR3 amino acid sequence and J gene were exactly matched to a known reactive TCR set. The reference SARS-CoV-2 TCR set was derived from MIRA and filtered for enrichment in COVID-19-positive ImmuneCODE repertoires, a step that removed public or cross-reactive TCRs. Based on the MIRA antigens, annotated TCRs were further analysed at the level of specific ORF or position within ORF. Breadth was defined as annotated unique rearrangements over total unique productive rearrangements; depth was the summed frequency of those rearrangements. TCR breadth was compared between groups using two-sided Wilcoxon rank-sum tests. TCRdb retrieved this table from immuneACCESS and kept in-frame rearrangements only. Not all clones are present; in checked studies, unresolved V genes account for under half, and no reason is known for the remainder. Clone size and the V and J calls come from that table; the DNA yielded D and trimming. The sample profile shows around 300,000 clones; less than 90% of them were found once. The biggest ten clones account for around 10% of the sample.

The treatment or condition label, read with the paper, signifies: some 20 received Ad26.COV2.S at low or high dose, single or two shots; about five received placebo; per-sample allocation not given. Repertoires of vaccine and placebo recipients were sequenced from samples collected on day 63 after the first injection. In Cohort 1b, more than 20 adults aged 18-55 years were enrolled at a single site in Boston, USA, between 29 July and 7 August 2020. Ad26.COV2.S was a replication-incompetent adenovirus type 26 vector that expressed a prefusion-stabilized SARS-CoV-2 spike protein derived from the original Wuhan strain. Trimming costs V 7 bases and J 3 bases, and their ends lie 19 bases apart. CDR1 and CDR2 are drawn from the germline V gene (reference sequence): MNHEY, SMNVEV. The CDR3 goes from the cysteine to the phenylalanine over 15 residues. Just CDR3 DNA is preserved here, 45 bases in frame from base 1.

The sequence came from a person aged 18-65 years who received the Ad26.COV2.S COVID-19 vaccine or a placebo. The sequences come from peripheral blood, collected in a trial of Ad26.COV2.S vaccine versus placebo. This chain is built from TRBV27 and TRBJ2-7, and TRBD1 may be the D gene, going by 6 matching bases. The DNA sequence reads TGTGCCAGCAAGTCAGGGGCTGACACCCTCTACGAGCAGTACTTC. Its translation is CASKSGADTLYEQYF.